Below, 26 T cell receptor beta chains from the same sample are listed, as sequenced in a study of control samples from healthy donors and cancer patients. Clones were read by immunoSEQ multiplex PCR, and TCRdb kept only the in-frame ones, dropping some. The sample has about 410,000 clones, about nine tenths seen once. Sequencing was done on a sample of PBMCs. Receptors originate from a man aged 40-49 years with head and neck cancer.

V gene TRBV5-4 combines with J gene TRBJ2-7; 10 nucleotides line up with TRBD1. The V gene end was trimmed by 4 bases and the J gene end by 2 bases; junction bases not matched to a gene: 6. Germline V gene lookup returns CDR1 SGHNT and CDR2 YYREEE (reference sequence). CDR3 length equals 15 residues. The CDR3 nucleotides read TGTGCCAGCAGCGCCGGACAGGGGGTTCCCTACGAGCAGTACTTC. Translation gives CASSAGQGVPYEQYF.

This chain connects TRBV27 to TRBJ1-4, with D unclear. The CDR3 extends over 15 amino acids. Trimming pared 6 bases from V and 2 bases from J, leaving 13 bases between. Germline loops: CDR1 MNHEY, CDR2 SMNVEV (reference sequence). The CDR3 is CASSRLIGTNEKLFF. CDR3 nucleotides: TGTGCCAGCAGCCGGTTGATCGGTACTAATGAAAAACTGTTTTTT.

This clone was seen a single time. The rearrangement uses TRBV21-1 and TRBJ2-7; the table's D call, TRBD1, has no DNA check behind it. TRBV21-1 is a listed pseudogene. This CDR3 region has 15 residues. CDR3 nucleotides: TGTGCCAGCAGCGATAGAAGGACAGCGAACTACGAGCAGTACTTC. As protein: CASSDRRTANYEQYF.

V is TRBV7-2 and J is TRBJ2-3; weak D call: TRBD2 (7 bases). The CDR3 length is 15 residues. The V and J ends lost 4 bases and 4 bases respectively, with 15 bases between them. Germline V gene sequence: CDR1 SGHTA, CDR2 FQGNSA. CDR3 bases: TGTGCCAGCAGCTCCGGGGGGCTGAGCGCAGATACGCAGTATTTT. This codes for CASSSGGLSADTQYF.

The chain combines TRBV19 with TRBJ2-3; the match to TRBD1 covers 8 bases. CDR1 is LNHDA, CDR2 SQIVND, per germline (reference sequence). CDR3 length: 17 residues. J gave up 0 bases and V 4 bases, and 9 bases lay outside the gene matches. The DNA of the CDR3 is TGTGCCAGTAGTAAACGGACAGGGAAACCTAGCACAGATACGCAGTATTTT. Encoded protein: CASSKRTGKPSTDTQYF.

This clone has just one count. The V and J genes are TRBV6-5 and TRBJ2-7; D may be TRBD1 or TRBD2 (5 bases each). From germline, CDR1 is MNHEY and CDR2 SVGAGI. Trimming pared 5 bases from V and 0 bases from J, leaving 14 bases between. This CDR3 is built from 15 residues. As DNA, the CDR3 is TGTGCCAGCAGTCCACCGGGACGGGACTCCTACGAGCAGTACTTC. Protein sequence: CASSPPGRDSYEQYF.

The rearrangement uses TRBV6-2 or TRBV6-3 and TRBJ1-1; the D is unclear. Deletions cut 0 bases from V and 5 bases from J, with 7 bases between. This CDR3 contains 13 residues. CDR1 MNHEY and CDR2 SVGEGT come from the germline V gene. CDR3 loop: CASSYSRTTEAFF. CDR3 DNA sequence: TGTGCCAGCAGTTACTCGAGGACGACTGAAGCTTTCTTT.

The rearrangement links TRBV10-3 to TRBJ1-1, with 9 bases that match TRBD1. This CDR3 has 14 amino acids. V lost 7 bases, J lost 2 bases, and 5 bases stayed unmatched. In germline, CDR1 is ENHRY, CDR2 SYGVKD. The CDR3, as DNA: TGTGCCATCAAGGGGGGACAGGGAAACACTGAAGCTTTCTTT. It codes for CAIKGGQGNTEAFF.

This clone was detected once. Other nucleotide sequences from this sample produce the same CDR3. The rearrangement uses TRBV5-4 and TRBJ1-4; tentative D call: TRBD1 (5 bases). The germline CDR1 and CDR2 sequences are SGHNT and YYREEE (reference sequence). V lost 0 bases to trimming and J lost 7 bases, with 10 bases between them. This CDR3 is built from 14 residues. CDR3 bases: TGTGCCAGCAGCTTGGGTCAGGGTAGTGAAAAACTGTTTTTT. Its translation is CASSLGQGSEKLFF.

The chain uses TRBV2 and TRBJ1-1; D is unclear. V lost 2 bases and J 1 base, leaving 11 bases between the germline ends. The CDR3 is 15 amino acids. CDR1 SNHLY and CDR2 FYNNEI come from the germline V gene. In DNA form, the CDR3 reads TGTGCCAGCAGTGAACGGGTGGGCAGGAACACTGAAGCTTTCTTT. Residues: CASSERVGRNTEAFF.

The genes are TRBV5-6 and TRBJ2-4; the D is unclear. Deletions cut 2 bases from V and 2 bases from J, with 11 bases between. The CDR3 is 15 amino acids. Germline V CDR1 and CDR2: SGHDT, YYEEEE. The CDR3 region has the DNA TGTGCCAGCAGCTTTTTTAGGAGTACCAAAAACATTCAGTACTTC. Its protein product is CASSFFRSTKNIQYF.

The chain uses TRBV13 and TRBJ2-3, with 10 bases fitting TRBD2. The length of the CDR3 is 15 residues. Germline-derived CDR1 and CDR2 are PRHDT and FYEKMQ (reference sequence). Trimming cost V 3 bases and J 6 bases; bases outside gene matches: 6. The CDR3 nucleotides read TGTGCCAGCAGCTTCCCAGGGACTAGCGCCGATACGCAGTATTTT. This encodes CASSFPGTSADTQYF.

This clone showed up just once. The chain is built from TRBV9 and TRBJ2-2; D is unclear. This CDR3 has 16 amino acids. Germline values: CDR1 SGDLS, CDR2 YYNGEE. Trimming took 0 bases from V and 4 from J, leaving 13 bases between them. The CDR3 region is CASSVGGQTLTGELFF. The CDR3 region has the DNA TGTGCCAGCAGCGTAGGCGGCCAAACTCTCACCGGGGAGCTGTTTTTT. The full variable domain, its missing parts supplied by reference TRBV9 and TRBJ2-2, is DSGVTQTPKHLITATGQRVTLRCSPRSGDLSVYWYQQSLDQGLQFLIQYYNGEERAKGNILERFSAQQFPDLHSELNLSSLELGDSALYFCASSVGGQTLTGELFFGEGSRLTVL.

This chain joins TRBV19 and TRBJ1-2; TRBD1 agrees at 7 bases. Trimming removed 9 bases from V and 3 bases from J; junction bases left unmatched: 4. CDR3 length equals 12 residues. The germline CDR1 and CDR2 sequences are LNHDA and SQIVND (reference sequence). The CDR3, as DNA: TGTGCCAGCTCAGACAGGGACTATGGCTACACCTTC. Translating it yields CASSDRDYGYTF.

The chain is built from TRBV7-8 and TRBJ1-2; 12 nucleotides match TRBD1. This CDR3 is built from 16 residues. CDR1 is SGHVS and CDR2 is FQNEAQ in the germline V gene. Losses at the gene ends were 5 bases for V and 7 bases for J; bases not matched to a gene: 11. The CDR3 region is CASSGSLGQGAGGYTF. DNA for the CDR3: TGTGCCAGCAGCGGGTCTCTGGGACAGGGGGCAGGTGGCTACACCTTC.

The J gene is TRBJ1-1, the V gene TRBV6-6, with D tentatively TRBD1 (6 bases). The CDR3 sequence is 15 residues long. The V end was cut by 6 bases, the J end by 4 bases, with 18 bases between. Per germline, CDR1 MNHNY and CDR2 SVGAGI (reference sequence). CDR3 sequence reads: CASSQGHLGGTEAFF. The CDR3 DNA sequence: TGTGCCAGCAGCCAGGGACACCTAGGAGGCACTGAAGCTTTCTTT.

As concerns this clone: The limits of the CDR3 on the DNA are not certain, so only TCRdb's listed CDR3 is given. V and J are TRBV30 and TRBJ2-3; TRBD1 reflects the table's D call only, with no check against the DNA. The CDR3 numbers 12 amino acids, ends counted. Germline CDR1 is GTSNPN and CDR2 is SVGIG (reference sequence). This chain's CDR3 is CAWAPGTGGENF.

The chain recombines TRBV5-1 with TRBJ1-1; tentative D call: TRBD1 (5 bases). CDR3 length equals 14 residues. The V gene lost 8 bases and the J gene lost 4 bases, with 18 bases spanning the gap. Germline CDR1 is SGHRS and CDR2 is YFSETQ. CDR3 region: CASNAGTEITEAFF. CDR3 coding DNA: TGCGCCAGTAACGCCGGGACTGAGATCACTGAAGCTTTCTTT.

The chain combines TRBV7-2 with TRBJ1-2; tentatively, D is TRBD1 (5 bases). The CDR3 consists of 14 residues. Per germline, CDR1 SGHTA and CDR2 FQGNSA. The V gene lost 2 bases and the J gene lost 9 bases, with 16 bases spanning the gap. The CDR3 sequence is CASSLPVPGLSYTF. The CDR3 nucleotides are TGTGCCAGCAGCTTACCTGTTCCAGGGTTAAGCTACACCTTC. The full variable domain, in which reference TRBV7-2 and TRBJ1-2 provide the parts outside the CDR3, is GAGVSQSPSNKVTEKGKDVELRCDPISGHTALYWYRQSLGQGLEFLIYFQGNSAPDKSGLPSDRFSAERTGGSVSTLTIQRTQQEDSAVYLCASSLPVPGLSYTFGSGTRLTVV.

The chain links TRBV19 to TRBJ2-7; D perhaps matches TRBD1 (6 bases). The V end lost 3 bases, the J end lost 3 bases, and 18 bases lay between the germline ends. Germline CDR1 is LNHDA and CDR2 is SQIVND (reference sequence). The CDR3 extends over 16 amino acids. CDR3 protein: CASSMLGNRDLYEQYF. The DNA of the CDR3 is TGTGCCAGTAGTATGCTGGGTAACAGGGATCTCTACGAGCAGTACTTC. The full variable domain, completed using reference TRBV19 and TRBJ2-7, is DGGITQSPKYLFRKEGQNVTLSCEQNLNHDAMYWYRQDPGQGLRLIYYSQIVNDFQKGDIAEGYSVSREKKESFPLTVTSAQKNPTAFYLCASSMLGNRDLYEQYFGPGTRLTVT.

This chain links TRBV6-4 with TRBJ1-1, with D unclear. Trimming removed 5 bases at V and 0 bases at J, with 7 bases between. The CDR3 runs to 13 residues. Looked up from germline, CDR1 is MRHNA and CDR2 is SNTAGT. CDR3 region: CASSYVMNTEAFF. The CDR3 nucleotides are TGTGCCAGCAGTTACGTCATGAACACTGAAGCTTTCTTT.

The chain employs TRBV12-3 or TRBV12-4 and TRBJ2-7; 7 bases are shared with TRBD2. V dropped 3 bases and J dropped 7; count of bases not matched to a gene: 6. The CDR3 extends over 13 amino acids. CDR3: CASSFVGGLEQYF. The CDR3 DNA is TGTGCCAGCAGTTTTGTGGGAGGGTTGGAGCAGTACTTC.

V is TRBV7-3 and J is TRBJ2-3; the D gene is possibly TRBD2 (6 bases). CDR3 length: 13 residues. Germline CDR1 reads SGHTA; CDR2 reads FQGTGA. Trimming shortened V by 7 bases and J by 0 bases, and 8 bases separated the two germline ends. The CDR3 is CASTGTSTDTQYF. In DNA form, the CDR3 reads TGTGCCAGCACCGGGACTAGCACAGATACGCAGTATTTT.

The rearrangement joins TRBV5-1 to TRBJ2-1; no reliable D call. Trimming shortened V by 4 bases and J by 9 bases, and 11 bases separated the two germline ends. From germline, CDR1 is SGHRS and CDR2 YFSETQ. CDR3 length: 12 residues. The CDR3 DNA follows: TGCGCCAGCAGCCCCCCGGGCGCTGAGCAGTTCTTC. Its translation is CASSPPGAEQFF.

The chain couples TRBV12-3 or TRBV12-4 to TRBJ1-5; tentative D call: TRBD1 (5 bases). V shed 3 bases and J shed 6 bases, with 9 bases lying between them. CDR3 length: 13 residues. CDR3 sequence reads: CASSFQGSQPQHF. CDR3 nucleotides: TGTGCCAGCAGTTTTCAGGGTTCTCAGCCCCAGCATTTT.

The chain combines TRBV7-2 with TRBJ1-6, with no clear D. Trimming took off 5 bases at V and 6 bases at J, with 8 bases between the two ends. The CDR3 runs to 13 residues. Germline V gene sequence: CDR1 SGHTA, CDR2 FQGNSA. CDR3 bases: TGTGCCAGCAGCCTCCAAGTTAATTCACCCCTCCACTTT. This translates into CASSLQVNSPLHF.